This is a list of T cell receptor beta chains from one sample in a study of T cell changes during pregnancy in multiple sclerosis. Generated by immunoSEQ multiplex PCR, the TCRdb table keeps only in-frame clones and is missing some. The sample records more than 75,000 clones, about 94% being singletons. The input for sequencing was peripheral blood, taken in the third trimester of pregnancy. These TCRs come from a female donor with multiple sclerosis, enrolled in a pregnancy study. Both conserved end residues are part of each CDR3. A D gene is named only where the DNA matches it firmly.

v_call,j_call,d_call,cdr3_aa
TRBV29-1,TRBJ1-6,NA,CSVRSGGGGSPLHF
TRBV4-2,TRBJ2-7,NA,CASSKSGEGYEQYF
TRBV4-2,TRBJ2-7,TRBD1,CASSRSEGQGTAEQYF
TRBV19,TRBJ1-3,NA,CASTQGISGNTIYF
TRBV5-1,TRBJ2-4,TRBD2,CASSFGLEVGKNIQYF
TRBV2,TRBJ1-5,NA,CASSDRLTNQPQHF
TRBV9,TRBJ1-2,TRBD1,CASSAGTGLDF
TRBV7-2,TRBJ1-4,TRBD1,CASSSGTGGLSATNEKLFF
TRBV2,TRBJ1-5,NA,CASSVLQGTPERNQPQHF
TRBV11-2,TRBJ2-5,TRBD2,CASRLLAGETQYF
TRBV4-2,TRBJ2-1,NA,CASSPPGDSYNEQFF
TRBV15,TRBJ2-3,TRBD2,CATRGTSGTDTQYF
TRBV2,TRBJ2-5,TRBD2,CASRRTSGLEETQYF
TRBV19,TRBJ1-2,NA,CASSILSGAGYTF
TRBV6-5,TRBJ1-1,TRBD1,CASKTGGLNTEAFF
TRBV30,TRBJ2-7,TRBD2,CAWSLTSGGTFQYF
TRBV7-2,TRBJ2-7,NA,CASSFSSSRSSYEQYF
TRBV9,TRBJ2-2,NA,CASSKDRDYTGELFF
TRBV7-9,TRBJ2-7,NA,CASSLRGYEQYF
TRBV9,TRBJ2-5,NA,CASSALTGLSETQYF
TRBV11-1,TRBJ1-1,NA,CASREHRETEAFF
TRBV27,TRBJ2-1,NA,CASSFDTTYNEQFF
TRBV9,TRBJ2-7,NA,CASSATEVEQYF